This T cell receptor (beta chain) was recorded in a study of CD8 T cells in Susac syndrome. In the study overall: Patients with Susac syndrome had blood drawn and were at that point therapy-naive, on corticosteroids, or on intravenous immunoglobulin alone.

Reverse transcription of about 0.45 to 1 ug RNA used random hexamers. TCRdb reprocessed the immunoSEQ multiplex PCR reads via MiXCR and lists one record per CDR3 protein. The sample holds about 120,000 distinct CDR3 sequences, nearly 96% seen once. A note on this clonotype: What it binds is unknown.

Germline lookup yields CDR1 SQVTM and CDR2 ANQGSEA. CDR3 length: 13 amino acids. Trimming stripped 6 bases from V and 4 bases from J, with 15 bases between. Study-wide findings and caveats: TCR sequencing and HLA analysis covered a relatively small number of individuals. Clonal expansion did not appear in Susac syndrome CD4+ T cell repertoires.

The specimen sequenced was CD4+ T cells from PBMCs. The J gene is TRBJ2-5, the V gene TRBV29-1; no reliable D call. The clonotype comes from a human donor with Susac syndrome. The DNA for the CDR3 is TGCAGCGTGAAAATGGGCGTCGGAGAGACCCAGTACTTC. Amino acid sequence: CSVKMGVGETQYF.